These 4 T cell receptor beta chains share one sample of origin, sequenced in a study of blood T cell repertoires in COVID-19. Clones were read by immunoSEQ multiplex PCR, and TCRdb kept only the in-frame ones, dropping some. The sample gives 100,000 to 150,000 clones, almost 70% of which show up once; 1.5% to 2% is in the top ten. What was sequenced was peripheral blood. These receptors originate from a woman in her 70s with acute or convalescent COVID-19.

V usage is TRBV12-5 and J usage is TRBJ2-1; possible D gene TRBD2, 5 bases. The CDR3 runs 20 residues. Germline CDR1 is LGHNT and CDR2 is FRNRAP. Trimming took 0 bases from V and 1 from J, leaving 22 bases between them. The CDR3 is CASGLVEARGVWPSYNEQFF. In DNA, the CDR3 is TGTGCTAGTGGTTTGGTAGAGGCCCGGGGTGTCTGGCCTTCCTACAATGAGCAGTTCTTC.

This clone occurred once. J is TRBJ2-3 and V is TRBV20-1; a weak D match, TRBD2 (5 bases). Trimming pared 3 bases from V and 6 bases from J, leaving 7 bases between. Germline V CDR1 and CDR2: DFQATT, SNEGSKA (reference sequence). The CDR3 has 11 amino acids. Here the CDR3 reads CSARRGDTQYF. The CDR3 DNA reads TGCAGTGCTAGGAGAGGGGATACGCAGTATTTT.

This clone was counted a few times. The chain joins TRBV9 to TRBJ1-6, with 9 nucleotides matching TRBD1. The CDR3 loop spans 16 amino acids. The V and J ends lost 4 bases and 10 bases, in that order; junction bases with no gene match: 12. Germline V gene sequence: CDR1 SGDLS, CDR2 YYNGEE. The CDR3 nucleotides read TGTGCCAGCAGCTCCCAAACAGGGGGCATGGGCTCACCCCTCCACTTT. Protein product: CASSSQTGGMGSPLHF. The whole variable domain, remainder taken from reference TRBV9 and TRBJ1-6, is DSGVTQTPKHLITATGQRVTLRCSPRSGDLSVYWYQQSLDQGLQFLIQYYNGEERAKGNILERFSAQQFPDLHSELNLSSLELGDSALYFCASSSQTGGMGSPLHFGNGTRLTVT.

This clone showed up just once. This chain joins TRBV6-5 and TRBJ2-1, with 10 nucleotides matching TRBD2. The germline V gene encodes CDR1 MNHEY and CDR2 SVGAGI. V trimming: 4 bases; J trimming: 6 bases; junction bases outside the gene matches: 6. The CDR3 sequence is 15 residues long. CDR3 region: CASSSLAGESNEQFF. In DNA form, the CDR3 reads TGTGCCAGCAGTTCGCTAGCGGGGGAGAGCAATGAGCAGTTCTTC.